The clone carrying this T cell receptor (beta chain) was recorded at least ten times. Its antigen is as yet unknown. This sample is drawn from a study of response to subunit inactivated influenza vaccine. The study's findings and limits: The authors suggested that few new T cells are recruited per seasonal influenza vaccination.

The CDR3 is made up of 12 amino acids. The germline V and J ends were trimmed by 6 bases and 7 bases, with 11 bases remaining between them. TCRdb fed the RT-PCR reads into MiXCR, producing one record per CDR3 protein. The table has over 650,000 distinct CDR3 sequences, approximately 17% seen once. This sequence originates from a man aged 45-65 years who received an inactivated influenza vaccine. The gene calls are TRBV12-3 or TRBV12-4 and TRBJ2-3; D ambiguous. Sequenced here: PBMCs from blood, sampled 4 to 6 days after vaccination. Here the CDR3 DNA reads TGTGCCAGCAGCCAGGTCCCCTATACGCAGTATTTT. Translation gives CASSQVPYTQYF.